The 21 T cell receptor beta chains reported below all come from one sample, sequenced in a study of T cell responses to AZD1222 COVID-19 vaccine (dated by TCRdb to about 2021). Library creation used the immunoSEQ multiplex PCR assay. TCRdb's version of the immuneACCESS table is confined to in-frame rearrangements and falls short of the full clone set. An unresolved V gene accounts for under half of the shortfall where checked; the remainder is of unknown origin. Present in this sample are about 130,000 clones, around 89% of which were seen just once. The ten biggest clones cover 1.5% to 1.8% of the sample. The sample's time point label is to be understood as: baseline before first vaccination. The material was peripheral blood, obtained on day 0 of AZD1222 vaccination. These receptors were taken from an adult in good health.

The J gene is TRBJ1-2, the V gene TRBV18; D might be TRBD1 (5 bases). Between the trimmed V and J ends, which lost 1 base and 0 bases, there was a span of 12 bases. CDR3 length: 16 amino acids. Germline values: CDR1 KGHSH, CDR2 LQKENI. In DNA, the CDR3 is TGTGCCAGCTCACCACTAGGAGGGGAGACTAACTATGGCTACACCTTC. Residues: CASSPLGGETNYGYTF.

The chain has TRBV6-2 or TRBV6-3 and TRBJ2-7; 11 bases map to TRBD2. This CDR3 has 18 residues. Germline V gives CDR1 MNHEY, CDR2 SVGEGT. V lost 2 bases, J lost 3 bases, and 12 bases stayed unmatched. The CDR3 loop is CASSYPRLAGGTLYEQYF. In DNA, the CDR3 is TGTGCCAGCAGTTACCCCCGGCTAGCGGGAGGAACACTCTACGAGCAGTACTTC.

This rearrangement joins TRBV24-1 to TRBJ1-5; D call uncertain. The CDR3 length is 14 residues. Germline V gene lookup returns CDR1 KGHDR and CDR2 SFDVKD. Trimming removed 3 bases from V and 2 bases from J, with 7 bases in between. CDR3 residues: CATSDPGRNQPQHF. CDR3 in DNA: TGTGCCACCAGTGATCCAGGCCGCAATCAGCCCCAGCATTTT.

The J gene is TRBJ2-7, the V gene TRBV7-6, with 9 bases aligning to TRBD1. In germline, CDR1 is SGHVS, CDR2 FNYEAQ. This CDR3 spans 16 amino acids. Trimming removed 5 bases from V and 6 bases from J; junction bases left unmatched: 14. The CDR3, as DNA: TGTGCCAGCAGCGATTGGGTGAGGACAGGGGTGTCCGAGCAGTACTTC. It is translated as CASSDWVRTGVSEQYF.

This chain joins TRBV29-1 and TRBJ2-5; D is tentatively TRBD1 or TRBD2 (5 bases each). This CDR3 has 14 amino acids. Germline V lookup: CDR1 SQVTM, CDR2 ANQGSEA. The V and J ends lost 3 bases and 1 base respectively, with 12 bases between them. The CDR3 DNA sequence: TGCAGCGTTGATATAGCTGGGGGCCAAGAGACCCAGTACTTC. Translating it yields CSVDIAGGQETQYF. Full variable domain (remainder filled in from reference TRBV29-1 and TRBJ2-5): SAVISQKPSRDICQRGTSLTIQCQVDSQVTMMFWYRQQPGQSLTLIATANQGSEATYESGFVIDKFPISRPNLTFSTLTVSNMSPEDSSIYLCSVDIAGGQETQYFGPGTRLLVL.

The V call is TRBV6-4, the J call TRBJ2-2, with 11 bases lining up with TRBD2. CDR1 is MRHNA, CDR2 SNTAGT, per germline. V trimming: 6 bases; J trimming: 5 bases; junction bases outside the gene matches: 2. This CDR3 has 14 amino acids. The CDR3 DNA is TGTGCCAGCAGACTAGCGGGAGAGACCGGGGAGCTGTTTTTT. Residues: CASRLAGETGELFF.

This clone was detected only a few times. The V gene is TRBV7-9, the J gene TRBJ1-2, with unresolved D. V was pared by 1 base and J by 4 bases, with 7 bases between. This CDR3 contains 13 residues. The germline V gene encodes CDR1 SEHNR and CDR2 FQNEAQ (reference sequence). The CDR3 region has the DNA TGTGCCAGCAGCTTAGGGTTGGGCTATGGCTACACCTTC. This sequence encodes CASSLGLGYGYTF.

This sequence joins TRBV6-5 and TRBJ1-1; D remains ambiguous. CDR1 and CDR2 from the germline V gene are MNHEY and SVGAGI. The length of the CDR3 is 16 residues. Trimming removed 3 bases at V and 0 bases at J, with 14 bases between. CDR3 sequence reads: CASSYGRDSMNTEAFF. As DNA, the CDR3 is TGTGCCAGCAGTTATGGGAGGGATTCTATGAACACTGAAGCTTTCTTT.

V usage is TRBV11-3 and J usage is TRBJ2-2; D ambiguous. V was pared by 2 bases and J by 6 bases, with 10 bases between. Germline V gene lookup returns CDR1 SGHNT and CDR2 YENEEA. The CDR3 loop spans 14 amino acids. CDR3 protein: CASSLSIESGELFF. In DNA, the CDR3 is TGTGCCAGCAGCTTAAGCATTGAGTCCGGGGAGCTGTTTTTT.

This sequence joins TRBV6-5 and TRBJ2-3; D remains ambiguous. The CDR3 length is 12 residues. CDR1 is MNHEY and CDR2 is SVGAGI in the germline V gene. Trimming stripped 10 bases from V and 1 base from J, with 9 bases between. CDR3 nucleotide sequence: TGTGCCACCTCTCGGGGCACAGATACGCAGTATTTT. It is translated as CATSRGTDTQYF.

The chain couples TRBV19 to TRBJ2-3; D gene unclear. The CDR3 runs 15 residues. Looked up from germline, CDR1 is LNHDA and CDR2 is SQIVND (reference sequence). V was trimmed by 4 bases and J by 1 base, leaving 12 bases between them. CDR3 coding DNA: TGTGCCAGTAGTAACCCATTTACCGGCACAGATACGCAGTATTTT. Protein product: CASSNPFTGTDTQYF.

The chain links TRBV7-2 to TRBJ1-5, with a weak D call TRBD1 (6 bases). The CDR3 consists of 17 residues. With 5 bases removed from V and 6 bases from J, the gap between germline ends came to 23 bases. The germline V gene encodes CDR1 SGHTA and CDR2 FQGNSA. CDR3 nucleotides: TGTGCCAGCAGCGCCCCGAGGGGGGGGGAACGTAGTCAGCCCCAGCATTTT. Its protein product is CASSAPRGGERSQPQHF.

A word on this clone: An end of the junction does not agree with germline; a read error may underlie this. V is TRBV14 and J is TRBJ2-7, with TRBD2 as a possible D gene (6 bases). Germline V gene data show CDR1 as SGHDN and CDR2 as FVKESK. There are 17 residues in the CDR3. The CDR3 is CASSQGHPWRDNYEQYF. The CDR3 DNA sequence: TGTGCCAGCAGTCAAGGGCATCCATGGAGGGATAACTACGAGCAGTACTTC.

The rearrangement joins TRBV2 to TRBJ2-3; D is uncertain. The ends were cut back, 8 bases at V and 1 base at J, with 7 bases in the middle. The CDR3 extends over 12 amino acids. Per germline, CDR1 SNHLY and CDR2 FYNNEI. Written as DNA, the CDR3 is TGTGCCAGCCGCAAGGGCACAGATACGCAGTATTTT. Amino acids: CASRKGTDTQYF.

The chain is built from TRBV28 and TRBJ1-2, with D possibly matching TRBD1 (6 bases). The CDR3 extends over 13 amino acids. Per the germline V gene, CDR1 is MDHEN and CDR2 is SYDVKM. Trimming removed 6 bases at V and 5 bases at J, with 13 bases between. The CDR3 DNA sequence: TGTGCCAGCAGCGATCGAGGGGGTTATGGCTACACCTTC. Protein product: CASSDRGGYGYTF.

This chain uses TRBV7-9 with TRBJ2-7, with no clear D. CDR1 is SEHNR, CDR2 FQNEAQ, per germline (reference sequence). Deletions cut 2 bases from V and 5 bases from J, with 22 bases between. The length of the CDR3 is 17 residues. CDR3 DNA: TGTGCCAGCAGCTTAAATAAAGGTGGCAACGTTTTTGACGAGCAGTACTTC. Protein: CASSLNKGGNVFDEQYF. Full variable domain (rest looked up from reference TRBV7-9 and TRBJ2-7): DTGVSQNPRHKITKRGQNVTFRCDPISEHNRLYWYRQTLGQGPEFLTYFQNEAQLEKSRLLSDRFSAERPKGSFSTLEIQRTEQGDSAMYLCASSLNKGGNVFDEQYFGPGTRLTVT.

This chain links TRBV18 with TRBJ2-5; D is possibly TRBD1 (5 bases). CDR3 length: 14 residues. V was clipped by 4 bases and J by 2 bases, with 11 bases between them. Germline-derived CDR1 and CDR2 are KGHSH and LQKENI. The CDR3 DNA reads TGTGCCAGCTCACTTAGGGGAACTCAAGAGACCCAGTACTTC. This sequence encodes CASSLRGTQETQYF. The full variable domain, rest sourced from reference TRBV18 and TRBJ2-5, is NAGVMQNPRHLVRRRGQEARLRCSPMKGHSHVYWYRQLPEEGLKFMVYLQKENIIDESGMPKERFSAEFPKEGPSILRIQQVVRGDSAAYFCASSLRGTQETQYFGPGTRLLVL.

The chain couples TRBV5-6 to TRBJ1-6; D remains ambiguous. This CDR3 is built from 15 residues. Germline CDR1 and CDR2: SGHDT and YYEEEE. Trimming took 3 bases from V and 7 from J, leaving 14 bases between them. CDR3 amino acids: CASSSIPLGNSPLHF. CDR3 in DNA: TGTGCCAGCAGCTCCATCCCCTTGGGGAATTCACCCCTCCACTTT.

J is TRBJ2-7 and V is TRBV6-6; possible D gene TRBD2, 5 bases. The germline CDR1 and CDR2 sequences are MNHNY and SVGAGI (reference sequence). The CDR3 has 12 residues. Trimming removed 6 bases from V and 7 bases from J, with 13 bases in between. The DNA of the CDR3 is TGTGCCAGCAGGGCCCTCTCGGGAGAGCAGTACTTC. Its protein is CASRALSGEQYF.

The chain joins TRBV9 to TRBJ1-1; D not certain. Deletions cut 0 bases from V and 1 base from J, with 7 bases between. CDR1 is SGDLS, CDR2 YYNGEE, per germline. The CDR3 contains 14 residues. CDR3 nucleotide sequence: TGTGCCAGCAGCGTAGATGTGGGGAACACTGAAGCTTTCTTT. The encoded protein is CASSVDVGNTEAFF.

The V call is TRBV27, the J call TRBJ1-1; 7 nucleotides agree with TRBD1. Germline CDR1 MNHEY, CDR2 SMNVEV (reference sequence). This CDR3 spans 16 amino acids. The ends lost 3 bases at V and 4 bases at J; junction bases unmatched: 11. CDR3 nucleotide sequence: TGTGCCAGCAGTTTGTCTCCGACAGGGCGGGGCACTGAAGCTTTCTTT. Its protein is CASSLSPTGRGTEAFF.